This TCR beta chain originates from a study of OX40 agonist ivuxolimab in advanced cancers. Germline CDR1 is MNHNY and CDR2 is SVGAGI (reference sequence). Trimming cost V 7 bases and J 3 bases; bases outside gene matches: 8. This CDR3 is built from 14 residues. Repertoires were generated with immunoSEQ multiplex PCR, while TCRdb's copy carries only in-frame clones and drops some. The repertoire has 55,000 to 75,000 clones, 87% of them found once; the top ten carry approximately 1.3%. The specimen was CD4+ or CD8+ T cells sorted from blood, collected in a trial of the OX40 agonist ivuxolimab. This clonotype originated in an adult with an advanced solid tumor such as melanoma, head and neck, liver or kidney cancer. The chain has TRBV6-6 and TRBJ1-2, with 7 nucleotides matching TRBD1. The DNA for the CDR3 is TGTGCCAGCACTCCAAGGGGGCGCGACTATGGCTACACCTTC. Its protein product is CASTPRGRDYGYTF.